Detailed here is one TCR beta chain. This sample is drawn from a study of blood T cells in healthy people across ages. Trimming removed 8 bases at V and 7 bases at J, with 17 bases between. Germline assignment: CDR1 MNHEY and CDR2 SVGEGT. This CDR3 has 14 amino acids. Combining a sample-barcoded 5' primer with a J-beta primer mix, a second PCR ran for roughly 6 to 12 cycles. Via MiXCR, TCRdb re-called the 5' RACE reads, giving one row per CDR3 protein. The sample contains about 1,500,000 distinct CDR3 sequences, approximately 28% of which appear only once. The sequencing input was blood. The TCR was taken from a woman in her 30s in good health. The chain couples TRBV6-2 or TRBV6-3 to TRBJ1-4; D is unclear. CDR3 amino acids: CASGEPRDSEKLFF. The CDR3 DNA reads as TGTGCCAGCGGGGAACCCCGGGATAGTGAAAAACTGTTTTTT.